Sequencing of this T cell receptor (beta chain) was carried out in a study of T-cell memory formation after mild COVID-19. TCRdb recomputed calls from the 5' RACE reads with MiXCR, one row per CDR3 protein. Found here are 450,000 to 650,000 distinct CDR3 sequences, more than 15% of them singletons; the top ten hold about 12%. CDR3 length equals 16 residues. The V end was cut by 4 bases, the J end by 1 base, with 14 bases between. Germline loops: CDR1 KGHDR, CDR2 SFDVKD. Sequencing was performed on PBMCs or a T cell subset sorted from them (not recorded which). The chain uses TRBV24-1 and TRBJ2-3; a weak D match, TRBD2 (6 bases). The sequence came from an adult woman who had mild COVID-19 (a few samples of this study predate the infection). Cell type and time point are not known. The DNA of the CDR3 is TGTGCCACCAGTGACCCGGATAGCGGAGGCACAGATACGCAGTATTTT. This translates into CATSDPDSGGTDTQYF.